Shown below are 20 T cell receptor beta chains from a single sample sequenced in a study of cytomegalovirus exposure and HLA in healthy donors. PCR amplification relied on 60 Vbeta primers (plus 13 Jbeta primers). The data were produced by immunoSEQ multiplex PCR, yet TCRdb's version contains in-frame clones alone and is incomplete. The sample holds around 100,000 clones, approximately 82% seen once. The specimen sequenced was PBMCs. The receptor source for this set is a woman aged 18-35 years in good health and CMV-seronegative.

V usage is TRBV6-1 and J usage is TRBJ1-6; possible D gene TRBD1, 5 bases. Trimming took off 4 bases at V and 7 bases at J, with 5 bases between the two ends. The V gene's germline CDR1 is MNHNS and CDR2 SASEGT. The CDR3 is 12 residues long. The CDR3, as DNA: TGTGCCAGCAGTGGACAGAATTCACCCCTCCACTTT. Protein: CASSGQNSPLHF.

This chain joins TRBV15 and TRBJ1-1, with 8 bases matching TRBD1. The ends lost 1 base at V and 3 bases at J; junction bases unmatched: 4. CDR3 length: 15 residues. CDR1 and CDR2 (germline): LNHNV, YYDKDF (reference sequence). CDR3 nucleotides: TGTGCCACCAGCAGAGCCCGACAGGGGTACACTGAAGCTTTCTTT. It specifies CATSRARQGYTEAFF. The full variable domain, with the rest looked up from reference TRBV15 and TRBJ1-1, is DAMVIQNPRYQVTQFGKPVTLSCSQTLNHNVMYWYQQKSSQAPKLLFHYYDKDFNNEADTPDNFQSRRPNTSFCFLDIRSPGLGDTAMYLCATSRARQGYTEAFFGQGTRLTVV.

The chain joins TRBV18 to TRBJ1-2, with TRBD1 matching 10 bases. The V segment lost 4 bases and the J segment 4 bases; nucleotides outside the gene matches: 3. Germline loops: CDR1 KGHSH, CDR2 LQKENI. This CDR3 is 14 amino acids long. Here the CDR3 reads CASSLDRGAYGYTF. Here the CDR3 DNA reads TGTGCCAGCTCACTGGACAGGGGGGCCTATGGCTACACCTTC.

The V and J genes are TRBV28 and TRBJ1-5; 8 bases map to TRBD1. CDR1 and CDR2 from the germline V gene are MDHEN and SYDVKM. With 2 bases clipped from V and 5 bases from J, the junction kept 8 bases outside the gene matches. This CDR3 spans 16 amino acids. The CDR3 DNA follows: TGTGCCAGCAGTTTAGGACAGGGTAGAGGACATCAGCCCCAGCATTTT. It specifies CASSLGQGRGHQPQHF.

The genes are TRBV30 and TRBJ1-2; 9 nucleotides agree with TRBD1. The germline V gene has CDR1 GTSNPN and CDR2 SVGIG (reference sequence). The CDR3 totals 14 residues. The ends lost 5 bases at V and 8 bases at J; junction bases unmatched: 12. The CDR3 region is CAWEANRDRDGYTF. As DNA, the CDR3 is TGTGCCTGGGAAGCAAACCGGGACAGGGACGGCTACACCTTC.

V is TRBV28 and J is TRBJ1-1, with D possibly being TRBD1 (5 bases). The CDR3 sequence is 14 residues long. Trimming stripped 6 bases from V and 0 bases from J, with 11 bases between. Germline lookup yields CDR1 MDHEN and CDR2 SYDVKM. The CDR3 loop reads CASSATVMNTEAFF. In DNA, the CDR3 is TGTGCCAGCAGCGCGACAGTTATGAACACTGAAGCTTTCTTT.

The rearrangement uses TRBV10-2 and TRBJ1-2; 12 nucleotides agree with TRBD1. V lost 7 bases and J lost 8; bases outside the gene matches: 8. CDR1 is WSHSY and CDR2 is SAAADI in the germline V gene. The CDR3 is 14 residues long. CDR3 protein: CASTGTGGTGGYTF. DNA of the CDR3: TGCGCCAGCACTGGGACAGGGGGCACTGGGGGCTACACCTTC.

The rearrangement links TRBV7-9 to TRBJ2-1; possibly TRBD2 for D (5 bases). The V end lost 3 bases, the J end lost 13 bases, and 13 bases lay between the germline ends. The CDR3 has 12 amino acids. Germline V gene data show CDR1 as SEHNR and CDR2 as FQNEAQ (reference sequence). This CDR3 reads CASSFLDWFQFF. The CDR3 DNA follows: TGTGCCAGCAGCTTTTTGGACTGGTTTCAGTTCTTC.

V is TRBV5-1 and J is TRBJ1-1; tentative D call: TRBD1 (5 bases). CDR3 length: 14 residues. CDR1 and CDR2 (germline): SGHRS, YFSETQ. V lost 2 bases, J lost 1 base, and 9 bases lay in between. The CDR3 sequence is CASSFSTENTEAFF. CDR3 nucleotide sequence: TGCGCCAGCAGCTTCTCGACAGAGAACACTGAAGCTTTCTTT.

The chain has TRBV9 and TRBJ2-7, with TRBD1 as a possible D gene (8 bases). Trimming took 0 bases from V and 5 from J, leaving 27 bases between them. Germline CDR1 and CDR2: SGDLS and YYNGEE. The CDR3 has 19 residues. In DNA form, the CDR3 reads TGTGCCAGCAGCGTAGTAGGGACAGGTACCCCGGCGGGGAGGGACGAGCAGTACTTC. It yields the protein CASSVVGTGTPAGRDEQYF. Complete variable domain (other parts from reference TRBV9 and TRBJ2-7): DSGVTQTPKHLITATGQRVTLRCSPRSGDLSVYWYQQSLDQGLQFLIQYYNGEERAKGNILERFSAQQFPDLHSELNLSSLELGDSALYFCASSVVGTGTPAGRDEQYFGPGTRLTVT.

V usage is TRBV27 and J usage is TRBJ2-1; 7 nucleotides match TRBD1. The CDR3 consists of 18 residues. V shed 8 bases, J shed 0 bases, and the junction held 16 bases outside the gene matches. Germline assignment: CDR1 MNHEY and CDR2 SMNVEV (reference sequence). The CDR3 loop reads CASPHRSTTGSSYNEQFF. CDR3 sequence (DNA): TGTGCCAGCCCCCATCGCTCGACGACAGGGAGCTCCTACAATGAGCAGTTCTTC.

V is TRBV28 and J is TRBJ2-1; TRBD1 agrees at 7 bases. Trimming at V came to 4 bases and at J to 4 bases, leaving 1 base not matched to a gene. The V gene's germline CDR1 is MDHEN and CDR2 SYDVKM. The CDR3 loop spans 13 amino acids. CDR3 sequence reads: CASSWDRYNEQFF. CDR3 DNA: TGTGCCAGCAGTTGGGACAGATACAATGAGCAGTTCTTC.

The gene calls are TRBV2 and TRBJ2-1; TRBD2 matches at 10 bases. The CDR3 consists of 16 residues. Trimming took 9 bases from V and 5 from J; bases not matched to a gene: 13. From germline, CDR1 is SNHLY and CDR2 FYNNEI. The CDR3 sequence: CARDSLAGDPHNEQFF. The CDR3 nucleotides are TGTGCCAGAGACAGCCTAGCGGGAGATCCCCACAATGAGCAGTTCTTC.

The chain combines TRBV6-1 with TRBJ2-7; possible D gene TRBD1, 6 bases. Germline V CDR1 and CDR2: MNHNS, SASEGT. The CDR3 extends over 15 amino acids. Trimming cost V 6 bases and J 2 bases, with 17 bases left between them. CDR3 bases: TGTGCCAGCAGGTTCGGGCAGGGGAGTGCCTACGAGCAGTACTTC. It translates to CASRFGQGSAYEQYF.

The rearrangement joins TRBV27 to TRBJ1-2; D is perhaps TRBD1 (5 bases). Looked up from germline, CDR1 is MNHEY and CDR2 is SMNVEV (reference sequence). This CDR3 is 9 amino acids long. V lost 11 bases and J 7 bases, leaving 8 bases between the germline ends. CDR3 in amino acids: CAGRGGYTF. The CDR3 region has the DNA TGTGCCGGGAGGGGTGGCTACACCTTC.

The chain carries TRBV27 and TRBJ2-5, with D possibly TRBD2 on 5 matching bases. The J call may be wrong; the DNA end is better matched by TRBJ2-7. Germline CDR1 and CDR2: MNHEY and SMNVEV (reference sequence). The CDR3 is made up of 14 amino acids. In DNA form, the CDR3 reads TGTGCCAGCAGTTTACGGGGAGTCTCCTACGAGCAGTACTTC. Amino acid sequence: CASSLRGVSYEQYF.

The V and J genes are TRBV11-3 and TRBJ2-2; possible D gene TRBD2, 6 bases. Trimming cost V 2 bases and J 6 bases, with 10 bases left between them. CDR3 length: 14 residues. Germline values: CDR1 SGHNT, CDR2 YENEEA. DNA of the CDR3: TGTGCCAGCAGCTTATCGCGGGGATCCGGGGAGCTGTTTTTT. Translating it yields CASSLSRGSGELFF.

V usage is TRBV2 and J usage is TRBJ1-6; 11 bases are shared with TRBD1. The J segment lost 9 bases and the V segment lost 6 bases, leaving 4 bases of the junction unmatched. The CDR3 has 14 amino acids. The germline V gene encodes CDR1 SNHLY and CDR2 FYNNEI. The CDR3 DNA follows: TGTGCCAGCAGGGGGGGACAGGGGGGTTCACCCCTCCACTTT. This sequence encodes CASRGGQGGSPLHF.

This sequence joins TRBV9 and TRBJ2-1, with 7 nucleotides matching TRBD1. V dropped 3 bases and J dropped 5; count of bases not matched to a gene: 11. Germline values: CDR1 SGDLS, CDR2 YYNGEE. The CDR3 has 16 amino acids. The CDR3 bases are TGTGCCAGCAGCGCCTCGTTGGGGCAGGGGGACAATGAGCAGTTCTTC. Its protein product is CASSASLGQGDNEQFF.

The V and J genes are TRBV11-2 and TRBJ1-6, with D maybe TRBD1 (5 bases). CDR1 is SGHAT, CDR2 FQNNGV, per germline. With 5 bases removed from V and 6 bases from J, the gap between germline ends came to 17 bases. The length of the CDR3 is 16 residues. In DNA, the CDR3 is TGTGCCAGCAGCCAGGGATTTGGGGCTCTTAATTCACCCCTCCACTTT. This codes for CASSQGFGALNSPLHF. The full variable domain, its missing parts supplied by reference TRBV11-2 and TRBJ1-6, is EAGVAQSPRYKIIEKRQSVAFWCNPISGHATLYWYQQILGQGPKLLIQFQNNGVVDDSQLPKDRFSAERLKGVDSTLKIQPAKLEDSAVYLCASSQGFGALNSPLHFGNGTRLTVT.